This TCR beta chain was sequenced for a study of T cells in Graves' hyperthyroidism and ophthalmopathy. Looking at the study overall: Peripheral blood was collected at initial diagnosis, before any treatment.

TCR beta CDR3 regions were amplified from RNA. First-round RT-PCR with HTBI primers amplified the TCR CDR3 region. TCRdb reprocessed the multiplex PCR reads with MiXCR, giving one entry per CDR3 protein. The sample records 130,000 or so distinct CDR3 sequences, 22% being singletons. Lactation, pregnancy, other autoimmune disease or uncontrolled infection led to exclusion of patients. The study collected blood at first hyperthyroidism diagnosis, before any ophthalmopathy symptoms arose. The sequencing input was blood. The sequence was obtained from a woman in her forties or fifties with Graves' hyperthyroidism that later progressed to Graves' ophthalmopathy.

The CDR3 DNA follows: TGCAGTGCTAGAGTAGATGACGCTGGGGCCCGGAACACCGGGGAGCTGTTTTTT. Protein product: CSARVDDAGARNTGELFF. This chain joins TRBV20-1 and TRBJ2-2, with a tentative D call TRBD1 (5 bases). There are 18 residues in the CDR3. The V end was cut by 1 base, the J end by 1 base, with 19 bases between. In germline, CDR1 is DFQATT, CDR2 SNEGSKA (reference sequence).